Listed below are T cell receptor beta chains from one sample, sequenced in a study of cytomegalovirus exposure and HLA in healthy donors. Assay used: immunoSEQ multiplex PCR; TCRdb lists only in-frame clones, some missing. The sample lists over 200,000 clones; approximately 86% were seen once. The source material was PBMCs. The receptors here all came from a woman under 30 in good health and CMV-seronegative. Each CDR3 is given with its conserved first and last residue. A D gene is named only where the DNA matches it firmly. Expanded clones get a size class; other rows say once, few or many, or leave the size out.

TRBJ1-2 TRBV7-2 . TRBD1 CASSLVPRGQGYGYTF TGTGCCAGCAGCTTAGTTCCCAGGGGGCAAGGCTATGGCTACACCTTC
TRBJ2-3 TRBV19 . . CASSLDWLADTQYF TGTGCCAGTAGTTTGGACTGGTTAGCCGATACGCAGTATTTT
TRBJ2-7 TRBV11-1 . . CASSLRRSANSYEQYF TGTGCCAGCAGCTTACGCCGGTCCGCGAATTCCTACGAGCAGTACTTC
TRBJ2-7 TRBV7-2 . . CASSFDYYEQYF TGTGCCAGCAGCTTCGACTACTACGAGCAGTACTTC
TRBJ2-7 TRBV28 . TRBD1 CASSRGYEQYF TGTGCCAGCAGCAGGGGGTACGAGCAGTACTTC
TRBJ1-1 TRBV7-9 . . CASSFERGNRDTEAFF TGTGCCAGCAGCTTTGAAAGGGGAAATAGGGACACTGAAGCTTTCTTT
TRBJ2-1 TRBV5-1 . TRBD2 CASSDFSFGAGGNEQFF TGCGCCAGCAGCGACTTTAGTTTCGGAGCGGGAGGCAATGAGCAGTTCTTC
TRBJ2-1 TRBV29-1 . . CSVEDSDNSEQFF TGCAGCGTTGAAGATTCCGACAATAGTGAGCAGTTCTTC
TRBJ2-7 TRBV6-5 . TRBD1 CASRSRTGSYEQYF TGTGCCAGCAGATCCAGGACAGGCTCCTACGAGCAGTACTTC
TRBJ1-1 TRBV7-7 . . CASSPFGTSEAFF TGTGCTAGCAGCCCTTTCGGGACAAGTGAAGCTTTCTTT
TRBJ1-1 TRBV19 . TRBD1 CASSPRTGPIGTEAFF TGTGCCAGTAGTCCTCGGACAGGGCCGATTGGCACTGAAGCTTTCTTT
TRBJ2-2 TRBV11-2 few TRBD2 CASSFSGRMDTGELFF TGTGCCAGCAGCTTTAGCGGGAGAATGGACACCGGGGAGCTGTTTTTT
TRBJ1-1 TRBV9 . TRBD1 CASSVGGQDLNTEAFF TGTGCCAGCAGCGTAGGGGGACAGGATCTGAACACTGAAGCTTTCTTT
TRBJ1-3 TRBV9 few . CASTRGISGNTIYF TGTGCCAGCACCCGGGGGATCTCTGGAAACACCATATATTTT
TRBJ2-3 TRBV28 . . CASSPGTKDTQYF TGTGCCAGCAGCCCTGGGACAAAAGATACGCAGTATTTT
TRBJ1-1 TRBV5-1 . TRBD1 CASRLTGVPYTTEAFF TGCGCCAGCAGATTAACAGGGGTCCCCTATACCACTGAAGCTTTCTTT
TRBJ2-1 TRBV13 few . CASNSRDLNNEQFF TGTGCCAGCAATTCTAGAGACCTCAACAATGAGCAGTTCTTC
TRBJ1-2 TRBV5-8 . . CASSLGQFLLAGYTF TGTGCCAGCAGCTTGGGACAGTTCCTCTTGGCTGGCTACACCTTC
TRBJ2-3 TRBV20-1 . . CSARDIDTQYF TGCAGTGCTAGAGACATCGATACGCAGTATTTT
TRBJ1-1 TRBV5-6 . . CASSLVSAYLNTEAFF TGTGCCAGCAGCTTGGTCTCCGCCTATTTGAACACTGAAGCTTTCTTT
TRBJ2-4 TRBV27 . TRBD1 CASSPGTGGAKNIQYF TGTGCCAGCAGTCCCGGGACAGGGGGGGCCAAAAACATTCAGTACTTC
TRBJ1-1 TRBV5-6 . . CASSFIQNTEAFF TGTGCCAGCAGCTTTATACAGAACACTGAAGCTTTCTTT
TRBJ2-6 TRBV27 . . CASSLGAGANVLTF TGTGCCAGCTCCCTGGGGGCGGGGGCCAACGTCCTGACTTTC
TRBJ2-1 TRBV5-6 . . CASSLAVYSYNEQFF TGTGCCAGCAGCTTGGCAGTTTACTCCTACAATGAGCAGTTCTTC
TRBJ1-5 TRBV7-2 few . CASSSDRNQPQHF TGTGCCAGCAGCTCTGACAGAAATCAGCCCCAGCATTTT
TRBJ1-1 TRBV5-6 . . CASSSLNRVATEAFF TGTGCCAGCAGCTCGTTGAACAGGGTTGCTACTGAAGCTTTCTTT
TRBJ2-7 TRBV6-1 . . CASTIVQFFPYEQYF TGTGCCAGCACTATAGTACAGTTCTTCCCCTACGAGCAGTACTTC
TRBJ1-1 TRBV14 few . CASSQDGVGAAFF TGTGCCAGCAGCCAAGATGGGGTGGGGGCAGCTTTCTTT
TRBJ1-5 TRBV27 . . CASSVGPDRPQHF TGTGCCAGCAGTGTTGGCCCCGACAGACCCCAGCATTTT
TRBJ2-7 TRBV2 . . CASSGLSASIYEQYF TGTGCCAGCAGTGGGCTCTCCGCCTCAATCTACGAGCAGTACTTC
TRBJ1-1 TRBV6-6 . . CASSYSPGGTNTEAFF TGTGCCAGCAGTTACTCCCCTGGCGGGACGAACACTGAAGCTTTCTTT
TRBJ2-1 TRBV27 . TRBD2 CASSPWTSGRAPIYNEQFF TGTGCCAGCAGTCCCTGGACTAGCGGGAGGGCCCCCATATACAATGAGCAGTTCTTC
TRBJ2-5 TRBV5-1 . TRBD2 CASSGRLAGGLETQYF TGCGCCAGCAGCGGCAGACTAGCGGGAGGTCTGGAGACCCAGTACTTC
TRBJ2-1 TRBV29-1 . . CSGSLYNEQFF TGCAGCGGTAGTCTGTACAATGAGCAGTTCTTC
TRBJ2-7 TRBV5-4 once TRBD2 CASSFEGRESYEQYF TGTGCCAGCAGTTTTGAAGGGCGGGAGTCCTACGAGCAGTACTTC
TRBJ2-7 TRBV27 once . CASSYSDTTYEQYF TGTGCCAGCAGTTACTCGGACACCACCTACGAGCAGTACTTC
TRBJ1-2 TRBV18 once . CASSQRQGGGYTF TGTGCCAGCTCACAGAGGCAGGGCGGAGGCTACACCTTC
TRBJ1-5 TRBV6-1 . . CASSEMSLPLNQPQHF TGTGCCAGCAGTGAAATGAGCCTCCCGCTAAATCAGCCCCAGCATTTT
TRBJ1-2 TRBV6-6 once TRBD1 CASYQPGTGYYGYTF TGTGCCAGCTATCAGCCAGGGACAGGGTACTATGGCTACACCTTC
TRBJ2-4 TRBV18 . TRBD2 CASSPAEASGVLAKNIQYF TGTGCCAGCTCACCAGCCGAGGCTAGCGGTGTCCTAGCCAAAAACATTCAGTACTTC
TRBJ2-7 TRBV7-2 . TRBD1 CASSLTSGQGYEQYF TGTGCCAGCAGCCTTACCTCGGGACAGGGCTACGAGCAGTACTTC
TRBJ2-3 TRBV6-5 . TRBD1 CASSSSRDSRDTQYF TGTGCCAGCAGTTCGTCCCGGGACAGCCGAGATACGCAGTATTTT
TRBJ2-7 TRBV4-3 . TRBD2 CASSQVGGLAGEQYF TGCGCCAGCAGCCAAGTGGGGGGTCTAGCGGGCGAGCAGTACTTC